Each of the 27 T cell receptor beta chains below was sequenced from the same sample in a study of blood T cell repertoires in COVID-19. TCRdb's copy holds only in-frame clones and misses some; the assay was immunoSEQ multiplex PCR. This sample has about 280,000 clones, with roughly nine tenths found just once. What was sequenced was PBMCs or T cells enriched from blood (not recorded which). The origin of the receptors is a woman aged 40 to 50 who had recovered from COVID-19.

This clone came up once. The chain carries TRBV27 and TRBJ2-4; D remains unclear. V shed 5 bases and J shed 9 bases, with 14 bases lying between them. Looked up from germline, CDR1 is MNHEY and CDR2 is SMNVEV (reference sequence). The CDR3 is 13 residues long. DNA of the CDR3: TGTGCCAGCAGTCAGAACAGTATCGGCATTCAGTACTTC. Protein sequence: CASSQNSIGIQYF.

This chain uses TRBV18 with TRBJ2-7; the D gene is possibly TRBD1 (6 bases). Trimming shortened V by 3 bases and J by 5 bases, and 14 bases separated the two germline ends. The CDR3 contains 14 residues. Germline V gene lookup returns CDR1 KGHSH and CDR2 LQKENI. The CDR3 DNA reads TGTGCCAGCTCACCGGCCGTCAGGGGCGACGAGCAGTACTTC. It translates to CASSPAVRGDEQYF.

The CDR3 sequence is CASRRAGGNTEAFF. DNA for the CDR3: TGTGCCAGCAGGAGGGCGGGTGGGAACACTGAAGCTTTCTTT. The chain joins TRBV27 to TRBJ1-1; the D is unclear. Germline V gene sequence: CDR1 MNHEY, CDR2 SMNVEV (reference sequence). Deletions cut 6 bases from V and 1 base from J, with 12 bases between. This CDR3 spans 14 amino acids.

The rearrangement links TRBV7-3 to TRBJ1-4; 7 bases line up with TRBD1. The CDR3 runs 16 residues. V gave up 1 base and J gave up 5 bases; unmatched junction bases: 7. Germline CDR1 SGHTA, CDR2 FQGTGA. CDR3 in amino acids: CASSLIGQVRNEKLFF. As DNA, the CDR3 is TGTGCCAGCAGCTTAATTGGACAGGTTAGAAATGAAAAACTGTTTTTT.

This sequence joins TRBV2 and TRBJ1-5, with 8 nucleotides matching TRBD1. Germline V gives CDR1 SNHLY, CDR2 FYNNEI. Unmatched junction bases numbered 2, after V lost 4 bases and J lost 0 bases. CDR3 length: 15 residues. CDR3 DNA: TGTGCCAGCAGTGGACAGGGGCATAGCAATCAGCCCCAGCATTTT. The encoded protein is CASSGQGHSNQPQHF.

Comment on this clone: Other DNA sequences from this sample encode an identical CDR3 as well. The rearrangement links TRBV7-2 to TRBJ2-7; 8 bases agree with TRBD1. With V trimmed by 1 base and J by 4 bases, 3 bases remained unmatched. Per germline, CDR1 SGHTA and CDR2 FQGNSA. This CDR3 spans 14 amino acids. The CDR3 sequence is CASSLGQGAYEQYF. In DNA form, the CDR3 reads TGTGCCAGCAGCTTAGGGCAGGGGGCGTACGAGCAGTACTTC.

The chain is built from TRBV28 and TRBJ1-6; D is undetermined. Germline V gene data show CDR1 as MDHEN and CDR2 as SYDVKM. Deletions cut 6 bases from V and 0 bases from J, with 9 bases between. This CDR3 is 15 amino acids long. The CDR3 sequence: CASSQRRSYNSPLHF. The CDR3, as DNA: TGTGCCAGCAGCCAGCGGCGCTCCTATAATTCACCCCTCCACTTT.

The chain recombines TRBV5-1 with TRBJ2-1; 7 nucleotides match TRBD2. V gave up 0 bases and J gave up 9 bases; unmatched junction bases: 12. Germline V CDR1 and CDR2: SGHRS, YFSETQ. The CDR3 is made up of 16 amino acids. DNA for the CDR3: TGCGCCAGCAGCTTGGGTGGGGAGGGCCGGACGCTTGAGCAGTTCTTC. Encoded protein: CASSLGGEGRTLEQFF.

This chain connects TRBV29-1 to TRBJ1-1, with 7 bases matching TRBD1. The CDR3 is 12 amino acids. Germline CDR1 and CDR2: SQVTM and ANQGSEA. J was trimmed by 4 bases and V by 6 bases; bases with no gene match: 5. CDR3 in amino acids: CSVPHRGTEAFF. DNA of the CDR3: TGCAGCGTGCCGCACAGGGGCACTGAAGCTTTCTTT.

This clone was detected once. This chain connects TRBV6-2 or TRBV6-3 to TRBJ1-5, with unresolved D. Trimming removed 7 bases at V and 3 bases at J, with 16 bases between. This CDR3 region has 15 residues. The V gene's germline CDR1 is MNHEY and CDR2 SVGEGT. Written as DNA, the CDR3 is TGTGCCAGCACCCCCTCAGCGGGAGCCAATCAGCCCCAGCATTTT. Amino acid sequence: CASTPSAGANQPQHF.

The V and J genes are TRBV7-8 and TRBJ2-5, with TRBD2 identical over 12 bases. The CDR3 has 16 amino acids. Germline-derived CDR1 and CDR2 are SGHVS and FQNEAQ. Trimming at V came to 5 bases and at J to 4 bases, leaving 8 bases not matched to a gene. In DNA form, the CDR3 reads TGTGCCAGCAGCCCCGGATCACTAGCGGGGGGAGAGACCCAGTACTTC. Translating it yields CASSPGSLAGGETQYF.

The chain has TRBV11-2 and TRBJ2-1; 10 bases align to TRBD2. After removal of 3 bases from V and 2 bases from J, the junction contained 1 base not matched to a gene. This CDR3 has 15 amino acids. The germline gives CDR1 SGHAT, CDR2 FQNNGV. The CDR3 DNA is TGTGCCAGCAGCTTCGGACTAGCGGCCTACAATGAGCAGTTCTTC. It translates to CASSFGLAAYNEQFF.

V is TRBV6-6 and J is TRBJ1-4; 10 nucleotides line up with TRBD1. This CDR3 has 15 amino acids. Germline values: CDR1 MNHNY, CDR2 SVGAGI (reference sequence). V dropped 10 bases and J dropped 0; count of bases not matched to a gene: 5. The CDR3 here is CATWDRGSTNEKLFF. For the CDR3, the DNA is TGTGCCACGTGGGACAGGGGATCAACTAATGAAAAACTGTTTTTT.

The rearrangement joins TRBV19 to TRBJ2-1, with 11 bases matching TRBD1. This CDR3 spans 20 amino acids. Germline CDR1 and CDR2: LNHDA and SQIVND (reference sequence). Trimming removed 4 bases from V and 0 bases from J; junction bases left unmatched: 14. CDR3 coding DNA: TGTGCCAGTAGTAGGACAGGGGGCTTGCAGGGAGTCGTCTCCTACAATGAGCAGTTCTTC. As protein: CASSRTGGLQGVVSYNEQFF.

J is TRBJ1-1 and V is TRBV9; D is undetermined. In germline, CDR1 is SGDLS, CDR2 YYNGEE. The CDR3 sequence is 15 residues long. V was clipped by 3 bases and J by 0 bases, with 12 bases between them. The CDR3 here is CASSARVNMNTEAFF. Written as DNA, the CDR3 is TGTGCCAGCAGCGCCCGGGTCAACATGAACACTGAAGCTTTCTTT. Filled out from reference TRBV9 and TRBJ1-1, the complete variable domain reads DSGVTQTPKHLITATGQRVTLRCSPRSGDLSVYWYQQSLDQGLQFLIQYYNGEERAKGNILERFSAQQFPDLHSELNLSSLELGDSALYFCASSARVNMNTEAFFGQGTRLTVV.

This chain joins TRBV7-8 and TRBJ2-1; 7 bases agree with TRBD2. This CDR3 is 16 amino acids long. V lost 2 bases and J lost 6; bases outside the gene matches: 10. Germline V CDR1 and CDR2: SGHVS, FQNEAQ. The CDR3 DNA reads as TGTGCCAGCAGCTTACGTGCGGGAGAGGGGCTCAATGAGCAGTTCTTC. Translated, it gives CASSLRAGEGLNEQFF.

This rearrangement joins TRBV6-4 to TRBJ2-2; 8 nucleotides match TRBD1. CDR3 size: 13 residues. V shed 6 bases and J 6 bases; nucleotides not matched to a gene: 3. Germline values: CDR1 MRHNA, CDR2 SNTAGT. The CDR3 region has the DNA TGTGCCAGCAGCCCACAGGGGGCCGGGGAGCTGTTTTTT. It is translated as CASSPQGAGELFF.

The count of this clone is one. The chain recombines TRBV7-3 with TRBJ1-3; D gene uncertain. This CDR3 spans 15 amino acids. Per germline, CDR1 SGHTA and CDR2 FQGTGA. The V and J ends lost 1 base and 4 bases respectively, with 11 bases between them. The CDR3: CASSLMGGIGNTIYF. The CDR3 DNA follows: TGTGCCAGCAGCTTAATGGGAGGCATCGGAAACACCATATATTTT.

This chain connects TRBV6-5 to TRBJ2-7; 8 nucleotides match TRBD2. The CDR3 covers 15 residues. Looked up from germline, CDR1 is MNHEY and CDR2 is SVGAGI. J gave up 6 bases and V 5 bases, and 12 bases lay outside the gene matches. The CDR3, as DNA: TGTGCCAGCAGTCCCCCTCGGGGGGGCGGGGTCGAGCAGTACTTC. Translated: CASSPPRGGGVEQYF.

V gene TRBV6-5 combines with J gene TRBJ2-1; a possible D gene is TRBD2 (5 bases). The CDR3 consists of 13 residues. V was shortened by 2 bases and J by 8 bases, with 10 bases between the two germline ends. CDR1 and CDR2 (germline): MNHEY, SVGAGI. The CDR3, as DNA: TGTGCCAGCAGTTACCGTGGGAGCCATGAGCAGTTCTTC. Its protein product is CASSYRGSHEQFF.

A word on this clone: Other DNA sequences of this sample code for an identical CDR3. The V call is TRBV5-1, the J call TRBJ2-1; 7 bases agree with TRBD2. This CDR3 has 14 amino acids. The V segment lost 5 bases and the J segment 1 base; nucleotides outside the gene matches: 3. Germline loops: CDR1 SGHRS, CDR2 YFSETQ. CDR3 sequence (DNA): TGCGCCAGCAGTGGCGGGGGTTCCTACAATGAGCAGTTCTTC. Its protein product is CASSGGGSYNEQFF.

CDR3 DNA: TGCGCCAGCAGTTCTCAGGGCGATGAGCAGTTCTTC. Protein sequence: CASSSQGDEQFF. This chain uses TRBV5-1 with TRBJ2-1; maybe TRBD1 (5 bases). CDR3 length: 12 residues. The germline V and J ends were trimmed by 5 bases and 8 bases, with 11 bases remaining between them. The V gene's germline CDR1 is SGHRS and CDR2 YFSETQ.

The chain recombines TRBV24-1 with TRBJ1-2, with D possibly being TRBD1 (5 bases). The CDR3 is made up of 13 amino acids. The germline V gene encodes CDR1 KGHDR and CDR2 SFDVKD. Trimming shortened V by 4 bases and J by 7 bases, and 12 bases separated the two germline ends. This CDR3 is CATSDPGMGGYTF. CDR3 DNA: TGTGCCACCAGTGACCCAGGGATGGGTGGCTACACCTTC.

This clone was seen ten or more times. The V and J genes are TRBV25-1 and TRBJ2-5; 10 bases map to TRBD2. The CDR3 has 15 residues. The germline CDR1 and CDR2 sequences are MGHDK and SYGVNS. Germline trimming cut 2 bases from V and 7 bases from J; bases unmatched to any gene: 7. CDR3 amino acids: CASSELAGVDGTQYF. The CDR3 coding sequence is TGTGCCAGCAGTGAACTAGCGGGAGTGGACGGGACCCAGTACTTC.

The V gene is TRBV19, the J gene TRBJ1-5, with D perhaps TRBD1 (6 bases). The CDR3 loop spans 14 amino acids. V lost 8 bases and J lost 6, with 17 bases in between. CDR1 and CDR2 from the germline V gene are LNHDA and SQIVND (reference sequence). CDR3 in amino acids: CASGGRGLPQPQHF. The CDR3 DNA sequence: TGTGCCAGTGGGGGGCGGGGGCTCCCTCAGCCCCAGCATTTT. Full variable domain (outside the CDR3, taken from reference TRBV19 and TRBJ1-5): DGGITQSPKYLFRKEGQNVTLSCEQNLNHDAMYWYRQDPGQGLRLIYYSQIVNDFQKGDIAEGYSVSREKKESFPLTVTSAQKNPTAFYLCASGGRGLPQPQHFGDGTRLSIL.

This clone was counted only a few times. This rearrangement joins TRBV5-1 to TRBJ2-1; 8 nucleotides line up with TRBD2. CDR1 and CDR2 (germline): SGHRS, YFSETQ. This CDR3 contains 20 residues. With 3 bases clipped from V and 2 bases from J, the junction kept 19 bases outside the gene matches. The CDR3 DNA follows: TGCGCCAGCAGCTCCGACCTCCCGGGACTAGTCAAACTCACCTACAATGAGCAGTTCTTC. It translates to CASSSDLPGLVKLTYNEQFF.

The rearrangement uses TRBV2 and TRBJ1-5, with 8 bases lining up with TRBD1. From germline, CDR1 is SNHLY and CDR2 FYNNEI. V was pared by 6 bases and J by 7 bases, with 8 bases of the junction left unmatched. The CDR3 extends over 14 amino acids. The DNA of the CDR3 is TGTGCCAGCAGCGGACAGGGAAGGGTCCAGCCCCAGCATTTT. It codes for CASSGQGRVQPQHF.